Listed here are 31 T cell receptor beta chains from one sample, sequenced in a study of siplizumab effects on memory and regulatory T cells. Data came from immunoSEQ multiplex PCR; TCRdb stores just in-frame clones and leaves some out. The repertoire has 100,000 or so clones, more than 90% of them found once; the top ten carry roughly 2.8%. Sequenced material: CD4+ T cells sorted from blood. The receptors stem from a human donor in good health. Some clones in this sample may be carry-over from other donors' samples.

This chain joins TRBV9 and TRBJ2-7, with TRBD1 matching over 8 bases. The CDR3 runs to 15 residues. The germline V gene has CDR1 SGDLS and CDR2 YYNGEE. Trimming cost V 4 bases and J 5 bases; bases outside gene matches: 11. In DNA form, the CDR3 reads TGTGCCAGCAGCCTGACCGGGACAGGACGAGACGAGCAGTACTTC. This sequence encodes CASSLTGTGRDEQYF.

A few counts support this clone. The chain has TRBV19 and TRBJ1-1; possible D gene TRBD1, 5 bases. This CDR3 region has 13 residues. CDR1 and CDR2 from the germline V gene are LNHDA and SQIVND (reference sequence). Trimming stripped 1 base from V and 4 bases from J, with 7 bases between. The CDR3 nucleotides read TGTGCCAGTAGTATAGCGGGGGGCACTGAAGCTTTCTTT. This codes for CASSIAGGTEAFF.

The chain uses TRBV2 and TRBJ2-7; 10 bases line up with TRBD2. The CDR3 runs 14 residues. The V and J ends lost 8 bases and 1 base, in that order; junction bases with no gene match: 5. Germline lookup yields CDR1 SNHLY and CDR2 FYNNEI. CDR3 nucleotides: TGTGCCAGCCGGCTAGCGGGAGCATCCTACGAGCAGTACTTC. Encoded protein: CASRLAGASYEQYF.

This clone was seen just once. The chain combines TRBV2 with TRBJ2-7, with D possibly TRBD1 on 6 matching bases. There are 15 residues in the CDR3. Germline V CDR1 and CDR2: SNHLY, FYNNEI. Trimming took off 5 bases at V and 0 bases at J, with 14 bases between the two ends. CDR3 sequence reads: CASSQDSWSSYEQYF. The CDR3 DNA is TGTGCCAGCAGTCAGGACAGTTGGTCCTCCTACGAGCAGTACTTC.

The gene calls are TRBV5-4 and TRBJ1-5; D remains ambiguous. CDR1 is SGHNT and CDR2 is YYREEE in the germline V gene (reference sequence). This CDR3 is 15 amino acids long. Trimming took 2 bases from V and 4 from J, leaving 13 bases between them. The CDR3 DNA sequence: TGTGCCAGCAGCTTAGGGCAGCAAACAAATCAGCCCCAGCATTTT. Translated: CASSLGQQTNQPQHF. Full variable domain (missing parts from reference TRBV5-4 and TRBJ1-5): ETGVTQSPTHLIKTRGQQVTLRCSSQSGHNTVSWYQQALGQGPQFIFQYYREEENGRGNFPPRFSGLQFPNYSSELNVNALELDDSALYLCASSLGQQTNQPQHFGDGTRLSIL.

The chain couples TRBV19 to TRBJ2-1, with 7 bases fitting TRBD2. Germline V gene sequence: CDR1 LNHDA, CDR2 SQIVND (reference sequence). The J segment lost 3 bases and the V segment lost 4 bases, leaving 15 bases of the junction unmatched. CDR3 length: 18 amino acids. This CDR3 reads CASSSNRKAGEGYNEQFF. Here the CDR3 DNA reads TGTGCCAGTAGTAGTAATAGAAAGGCGGGAGAGGGCTACAATGAGCAGTTCTTC.

The chain has TRBV29-1 and TRBJ2-5; 7 bases are a match to TRBD1. Unmatched junction bases numbered 12, after V lost 3 bases and J lost 5 bases. The CDR3 is 15 residues long. Germline lookup yields CDR1 SQVTM and CDR2 ANQGSEA. The chain's CDR3 is CSVERLGQPEETQYF. The CDR3 DNA reads as TGCAGCGTTGAGCGACTGGGACAGCCCGAGGAGACCCAGTACTTC.

The CDR3 loop reads CASSLLLTGGFLNEQFF. The CDR3 coding sequence is TGCGCCAGCAGCTTGCTATTGACAGGGGGATTCCTCAATGAGCAGTTCTTC. V usage is TRBV5-1 and J usage is TRBJ2-1; TRBD1 aligns across 9 bases. Looked up from germline, CDR1 is SGHRS and CDR2 is YFSETQ. This CDR3 region has 17 residues. V was clipped by 1 base and J by 6 bases; unmatched bases: 11.

The chain recombines TRBV5-6 with TRBJ1-4; no clear D. The germline V gene has CDR1 SGHDT and CDR2 YYEEEE. V was shortened by 3 bases and J by 6 bases, with 12 bases between the two germline ends. This CDR3 has 14 amino acids. DNA for the CDR3: TGTGCCAGCAGCTCGACGGTCTTGTATGAAAAACTGTTTTTT. This gives the protein CASSSTVLYEKLFF.

The chain couples TRBV2 to TRBJ2-7; 12 bases line up with TRBD2. Germline V gives CDR1 SNHLY, CDR2 FYNNEI. The CDR3 covers 14 residues. The trim removed 7 bases at V and 3 bases at J, leaving 4 bases unmatched. The CDR3 protein is CASKGGLAGYEQYF. The CDR3 DNA is TGTGCCAGCAAAGGGGGACTAGCGGGCTACGAGCAGTACTTC.

The chain joins TRBV4-1 to TRBJ2-7; 8 nucleotides match TRBD2. Germline values: CDR1 MGHRA, CDR2 YSYEKL. The V gene end was trimmed by 3 bases and the J gene end by 1 base; junction bases not matched to a gene: 8. CDR3 size: 16 residues. This CDR3 reads CASSQMPGGPSYEQYF. The CDR3 DNA reads as TGCGCCAGCAGCCAGATGCCGGGAGGGCCTTCCTACGAGCAGTACTTC.

V is TRBV6-1 and J is TRBJ2-7, with 8 bases fitting TRBD2. The CDR3 is made up of 13 amino acids. Trimming took 9 bases from V and 0 from J; bases not matched to a gene: 4. Germline assignment: CDR1 MNHNS and CDR2 SASEGT. CDR3: CASTGLASYEQYF. CDR3 bases: TGTGCCAGTACAGGACTAGCCTCCTACGAGCAGTACTTC.

The J gene is TRBJ2-7, the V gene TRBV11-3; D remains ambiguous. From germline, CDR1 is SGHNT and CDR2 YENEEA. V was clipped by 2 bases and J by 1 base, with 9 bases between them. The CDR3 sequence is 14 residues long. This CDR3 reads CASSLRAGSYEQYF. The CDR3 region has the DNA TGTGCCAGCAGCTTACGGGCAGGATCCTACGAGCAGTACTTC.

The chain recombines TRBV11-2 with TRBJ1-4; D unclear. CDR3 length: 14 residues. V lost 5 bases, J lost 0 bases, and 7 bases lay in between. The germline V gene encodes CDR1 SGHAT and CDR2 FQNNGV. The CDR3 sequence: CASSPTTTNEKLFF. The CDR3 DNA sequence: TGTGCCAGCAGCCCTACTACAACTAATGAAAAACTGTTTTTT.

The J gene is TRBJ1-1, the V gene TRBV5-1; D is perhaps TRBD1 (6 bases). CDR1 and CDR2 from the germline V gene are SGHRS and YFSETQ. Trimming pared 4 bases from V and 0 bases from J, leaving 13 bases between. The CDR3 totals 15 residues. CDR3 nucleotides: TGCGCCAGCAGCCCAAGGACAGATATGAACACTGAAGCTTTCTTT. This encodes CASSPRTDMNTEAFF.

This chain joins TRBV7-9 and TRBJ2-3, with D possibly called TRBD1 or TRBD2 (5 bases each). CDR3 length: 15 amino acids. Germline V gene sequence: CDR1 SEHNR, CDR2 FQNEAQ (reference sequence). V dropped 4 bases and J dropped 0 bases, with 11 bases sitting between them. CDR3 region: CASSSGTMSTDTQYF. CDR3 nucleotide sequence: TGTGCCAGCAGCTCAGGGACGATGAGCACAGATACGCAGTATTTT.

V usage is TRBV2 and J usage is TRBJ1-5; the D gene is possibly TRBD1 (5 bases). Trimming took 8 bases from V and 5 from J, leaving 19 bases between them. The CDR3 contains 15 residues. Germline assignment: CDR1 SNHLY and CDR2 FYNNEI. In DNA, the CDR3 is TGTGCCAGCCGAACCACACGGGGGGGTGATCAGCCCCAGCATTTT. Translating gives CASRTTRGGDQPQHF.

V and J are TRBV28 and TRBJ2-7; 7 bases fit TRBD1. Losses at the gene ends were 6 bases for V and 1 base for J; bases not matched to a gene: 9. This CDR3 comprises 15 residues. Germline CDR1 MDHEN, CDR2 SYDVKM. The CDR3, as DNA: TGTGCCAGCAGACGTGCTCCGGGACAGTCCTACGAGCAGTACTTC. The encoded protein is CASRRAPGQSYEQYF.

This clone was seen only once. The chain couples TRBV19 to TRBJ1-1; D is unclear. CDR1 LNHDA and CDR2 SQIVND come from the germline V gene (reference sequence). The CDR3 sequence is 14 residues long. The V gene lost 5 bases and the J gene lost 0 bases, with 10 bases spanning the gap. CDR3 bases: TGTGCCAGTAGTCATAAAGAGGTGAACACTGAAGCTTTCTTT. This codes for CASSHKEVNTEAFF.

CDR3 DNA: TGTGCCTGGGGAAGGTACTCCTACGAGCAGTACTTC. Translated: CAWGRYSYEQYF. This chain links TRBV30 with TRBJ2-7; D ambiguous. Deletions cut 5 bases from V and 0 bases from J, with 8 bases between. The CDR3 is 12 amino acids. Germline loops: CDR1 GTSNPN, CDR2 SVGIG (reference sequence).

V usage is TRBV10-1 and J usage is TRBJ1-2, with a possible D match to TRBD1 (5 bases). The germline V and J ends were trimmed by 2 bases and 6 bases, with 10 bases remaining between them. The germline gives CDR1 WNHNN, CDR2 SYGVQD (reference sequence). The CDR3 is 13 amino acids. The CDR3 DNA reads as TGCGCCAGCAGTGAGGAGGGGAGGGATGGCTACACCTTC. As protein: CASSEEGRDGYTF.

The chain uses TRBV15 and TRBJ2-7; 10 bases map to TRBD1. Germline CDR1 is LNHNV and CDR2 is YYDKDF (reference sequence). The ends lost 3 bases at V and 4 bases at J; junction bases unmatched: 6. The CDR3 totals 15 residues. CDR3 DNA sequence: TGTGCCACCAGCAGCGACAGGGGGCAAGGGTACGAGCAGTACTTC. Encoded protein: CATSSDRGQGYEQYF.

The chain links TRBV2 to TRBJ1-1, with TRBD1 matching over 7 bases. The CDR3 runs to 14 residues. Germline CDR1 and CDR2: SNHLY and FYNNEI. Unmatched junction bases numbered 6, after V lost 6 bases and J lost 2 bases. CDR3 sequence: CASSGTALNTEAFF. The CDR3 DNA is TGTGCCAGCAGCGGGACAGCTCTAAACACTGAAGCTTTCTTT.

The chain carries TRBV9 and TRBJ2-1; TRBD1 is a possible D gene (6 bases). Trimming cost V 4 bases and J 7 bases, with 12 bases left between them. Per germline, CDR1 SGDLS and CDR2 YYNGEE. This CDR3 region has 13 residues. CDR3 amino acids: CASSLLGGNEQFF. The CDR3 DNA reads TGTGCCAGCAGCTTGCTAGGGGGTAATGAGCAGTTCTTC.

The chain has TRBV12-5 and TRBJ2-1, with 12 bases fitting TRBD2. This CDR3 has 16 amino acids. From germline, CDR1 is LGHNT and CDR2 FRNRAP. V shed 6 bases, J shed 5 bases, and the junction held 8 bases outside the gene matches. CDR3 region: CASGPKTSGRHNEQFF. CDR3 DNA sequence: TGTGCTAGTGGCCCAAAGACTAGCGGGAGACACAATGAGCAGTTCTTC.

V is TRBV12-5 and J is TRBJ2-3; D is tentatively TRBD1 or TRBD2 (5 bases each). Deletions cut 0 bases from V and 3 bases from J, with 10 bases between. Germline CDR1 and CDR2: LGHNT and FRNRAP. This CDR3 region has 15 residues. The CDR3 region has the DNA TGTGCTAGTGGTTTGGTTGGGGGATGGACAGATACGCAGTATTTT. It yields the protein CASGLVGGWTDTQYF.

The V gene is TRBV6-5, the J gene TRBJ2-1; D is uncertain. Germline V lookup: CDR1 MNHEY, CDR2 SVGAGI. The length of the CDR3 is 11 residues. The ends were cut back, 8 bases at V and 11 bases at J, with 13 bases in the middle. CDR3 residues: CASAENGKQFF. The CDR3 nucleotides are TGTGCCAGCGCCGAAAATGGGAAGCAGTTCTTC.

This rearrangement joins TRBV28 to TRBJ1-6; D is perhaps TRBD1 (6 bases). This CDR3 spans 16 amino acids. The ends were cut back, 3 bases at V and 8 bases at J, with 17 bases in the middle. The germline V gene has CDR1 MDHEN and CDR2 SYDVKM. The CDR3 DNA reads TGTGCCAGCAGTTTTCTACAGGGTTGGTCCCATTCACCCCTCCACTTT. This sequence encodes CASSFLQGWSHSPLHF.

The rearrangement joins TRBV15 to TRBJ2-7; 8 positions match TRBD1. Germline V gives CDR1 LNHNV, CDR2 YYDKDF (reference sequence). The J segment lost 4 bases and the V segment lost 1 base, leaving 6 bases of the junction unmatched. This CDR3 spans 15 amino acids. Here the CDR3 DNA reads TGTGCCACCAGCAGAGGCAGGACAGGGTCTTACGAGCAGTACTTC. Translated, it gives CATSRGRTGSYEQYF.

The V gene is TRBV5-1, the J gene TRBJ2-1; D is unresolved. This CDR3 region has 11 residues. Deletions cut 4 bases from V and 9 bases from J, with 8 bases between. Germline V gene lookup returns CDR1 SGHRS and CDR2 YFSETQ. CDR3 amino acids: CASSLDGEQFF. As DNA, the CDR3 is TGCGCCAGCAGCCTGGATGGTGAGCAGTTCTTC. Full variable domain (rest looked up from reference TRBV5-1 and TRBJ2-1): KAGVTQTPRYLIKTRGQQVTLSCSPISGHRSVSWYQQTPGQGLQFLFEYFSETQRNKGNFPGRFSGRQFSNSRSEMNVSTLELGDSALYLCASSLDGEQFFGPGTRLTVL.

The V and J genes are TRBV4-1 and TRBJ2-1; 13 nucleotides match TRBD2. Losses at the gene ends were 4 bases for V and 6 bases for J; bases not matched to a gene: 3. CDR1 and CDR2 (germline): MGHRA, YSYEKL. The CDR3 extends over 15 amino acids. Here the CDR3 DNA reads TGCGCCAGCAGCCCCACTAGCGGGAGGGCCAATGAGCAGTTCTTC. Amino acid sequence: CASSPTSGRANEQFF.